This TCR beta chain is drawn from a study of T cells in Graves' hyperthyroidism and ophthalmopathy. RNA transcripts yielded amplified TCR beta CDR3 regions. Researchers ran a first-round RT-PCR on the TCR CDR3 using the HTBI primer set. MiXCR, applied by TCRdb to the multiplex PCR reads, yields one record per CDR3 protein. The sample contains about 510,000 distinct CDR3 sequences, less than 15% of which appear only once. Uncontrolled infection, other autoimmune disease, pregnancy or lactation disqualified patients from enrolment. CDR3 length equals 16 residues. V was pared by 6 bases and J by 0 bases, with 19 bases between. Germline lookup yields CDR1 SQVTM and CDR2 ANQGSEA.

The sequence derives from a woman in her forties with Graves' hyperthyroidism. J is TRBJ2-3 and V is TRBV29-1; TRBD1 might be the D (6 bases). Input material: blood. The CDR3 spells CSVSDSGTTSTDTQYF. The CDR3 coding sequence is TGCAGCGTAAGCGATTCCGGGACAACTAGCACAGATACGCAGTATTTT.